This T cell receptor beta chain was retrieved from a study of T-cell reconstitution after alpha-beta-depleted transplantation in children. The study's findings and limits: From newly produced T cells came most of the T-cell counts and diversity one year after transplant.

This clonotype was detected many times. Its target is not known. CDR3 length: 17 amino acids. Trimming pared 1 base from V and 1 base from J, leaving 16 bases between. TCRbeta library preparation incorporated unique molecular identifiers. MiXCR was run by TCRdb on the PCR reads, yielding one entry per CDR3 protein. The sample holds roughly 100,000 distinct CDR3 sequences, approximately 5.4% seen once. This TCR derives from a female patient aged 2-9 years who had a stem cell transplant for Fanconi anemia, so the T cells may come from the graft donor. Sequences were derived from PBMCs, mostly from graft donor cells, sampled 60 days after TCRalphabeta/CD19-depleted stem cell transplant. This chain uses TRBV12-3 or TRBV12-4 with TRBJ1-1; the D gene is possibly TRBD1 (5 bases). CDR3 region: CASSLGLGLQANTEAFF. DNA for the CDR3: TGTGCCAGCAGTTTAGGTTTAGGGTTACAGGCGAACACTGAAGCTTTCTTT.